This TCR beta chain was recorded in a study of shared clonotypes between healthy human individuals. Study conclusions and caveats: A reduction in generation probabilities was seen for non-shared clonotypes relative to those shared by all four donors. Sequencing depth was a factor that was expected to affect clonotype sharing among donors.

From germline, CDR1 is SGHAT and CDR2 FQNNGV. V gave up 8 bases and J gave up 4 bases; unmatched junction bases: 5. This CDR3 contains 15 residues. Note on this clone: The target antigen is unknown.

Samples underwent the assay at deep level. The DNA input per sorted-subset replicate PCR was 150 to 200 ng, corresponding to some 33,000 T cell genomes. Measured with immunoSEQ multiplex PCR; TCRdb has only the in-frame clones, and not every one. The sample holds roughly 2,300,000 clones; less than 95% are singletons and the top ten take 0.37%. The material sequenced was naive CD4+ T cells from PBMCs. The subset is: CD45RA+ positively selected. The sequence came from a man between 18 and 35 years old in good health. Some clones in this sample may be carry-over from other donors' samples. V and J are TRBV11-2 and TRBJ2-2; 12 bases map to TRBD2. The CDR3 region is CASRRLAGVTGELFF. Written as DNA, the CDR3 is TGTGCCAGCCGGCGACTAGCGGGAGTCACCGGGGAGCTGTTTTTT.